The T cell receptor (beta chain) under discussion was sequenced for a study of blood T cell repertoires in COVID-19. At the level of the study: PBMCs, B-cell-depleted T cells, or T cells provided the cDNA or gDNA that made up the material.

The germline V gene has CDR1 SGHKS and CDR2 YYEKEE (reference sequence). V shed 2 bases, J shed 3 bases, and the junction held 1 base outside the gene matches. This CDR3 spans 13 amino acids. Methods used by the authors: Amplification with reference gene primers provided the estimates of nucleated cell counts. This table comes from immunoSEQ multiplex PCR, and its TCRdb copy is limited to in-frame clones, with some not included. V and J calls and clone size are those listed in that table; D and trimming were worked out from the DNA. This table has around 66,000 clones, just under 80% appearing once. This chain links TRBV5-5 with TRBJ2-5; 7 nucleotides agree with TRBD2. This clonotype was sampled from a human donor in a cohort sampled during active COVID-19. Sequenced: peripheral blood. The CDR3 reads CASSFGRKETQYF. The CDR3 region has the DNA TGTGCCAGCAGCTTCGGGAGGAAAGAGACCCAGTACTTC.